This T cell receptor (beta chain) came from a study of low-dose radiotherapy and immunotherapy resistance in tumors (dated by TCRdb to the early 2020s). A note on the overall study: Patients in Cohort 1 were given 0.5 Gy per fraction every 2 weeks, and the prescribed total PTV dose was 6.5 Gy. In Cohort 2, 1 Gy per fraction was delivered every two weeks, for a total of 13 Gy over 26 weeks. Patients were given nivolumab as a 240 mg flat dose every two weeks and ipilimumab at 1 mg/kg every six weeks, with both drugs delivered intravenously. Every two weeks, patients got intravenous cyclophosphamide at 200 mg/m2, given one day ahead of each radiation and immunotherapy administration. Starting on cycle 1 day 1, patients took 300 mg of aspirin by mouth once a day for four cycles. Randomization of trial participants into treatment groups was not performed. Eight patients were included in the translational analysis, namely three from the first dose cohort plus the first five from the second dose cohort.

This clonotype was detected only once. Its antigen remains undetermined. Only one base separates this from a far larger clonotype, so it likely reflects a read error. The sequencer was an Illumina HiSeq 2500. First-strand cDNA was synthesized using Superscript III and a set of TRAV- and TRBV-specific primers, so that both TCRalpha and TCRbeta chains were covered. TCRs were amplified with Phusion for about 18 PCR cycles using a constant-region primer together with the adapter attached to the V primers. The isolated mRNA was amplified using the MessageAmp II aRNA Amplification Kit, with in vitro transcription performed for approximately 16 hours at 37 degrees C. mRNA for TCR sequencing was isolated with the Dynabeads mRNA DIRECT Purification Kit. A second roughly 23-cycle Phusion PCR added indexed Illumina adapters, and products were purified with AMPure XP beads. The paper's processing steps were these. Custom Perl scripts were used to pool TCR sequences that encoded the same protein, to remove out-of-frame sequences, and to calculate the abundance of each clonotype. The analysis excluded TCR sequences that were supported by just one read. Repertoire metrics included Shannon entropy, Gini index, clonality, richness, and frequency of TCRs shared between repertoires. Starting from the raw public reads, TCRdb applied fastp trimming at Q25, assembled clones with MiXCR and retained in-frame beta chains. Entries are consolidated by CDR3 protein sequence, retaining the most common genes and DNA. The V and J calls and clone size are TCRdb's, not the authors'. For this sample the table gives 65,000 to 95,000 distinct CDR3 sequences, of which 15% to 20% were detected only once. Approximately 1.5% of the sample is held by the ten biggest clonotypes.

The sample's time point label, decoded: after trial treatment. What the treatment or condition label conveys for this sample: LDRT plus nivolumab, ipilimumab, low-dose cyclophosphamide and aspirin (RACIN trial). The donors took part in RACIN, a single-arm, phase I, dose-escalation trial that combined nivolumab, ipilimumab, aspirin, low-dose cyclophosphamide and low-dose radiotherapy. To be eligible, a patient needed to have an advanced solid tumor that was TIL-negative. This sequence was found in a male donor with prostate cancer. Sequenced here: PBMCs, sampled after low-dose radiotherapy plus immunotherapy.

The CDR3 in this case is CASNGDATDTQYF. The base sequence is TGTGCCAGCAACGGGGATGCCACAGATACGCAGTATTTT. The V and J genes are TRBV6-2 or TRBV6-3 and TRBJ2-3; the D region possibly corresponds to TRBD2 (5 bases align). V gives up 7 bases and J gives up 2 bases, and the segment between their germline ends measures 10 bases. Sequences MNHEY (CDR1) and SVGEGT (CDR2) are obtained from the germline V gene. From the cysteine up to the phenylalanine, the CDR3 has a length of 13 residues. Here the CDR3 DNA is all that survives: 39 bases in frame from base 1.